The rows below give T cell receptor beta chains drawn from one sample of a study of T-cell memory formation after mild COVID-19. TCRdb processed the 5' RACE reads anew with MiXCR; each CDR3 protein has one entry. The data contain some 260,000 distinct CDR3 sequences, about 15% of them seen just once; the ten biggest clones take up around 3.7%. Specimen: PBMCs or a T cell subset sorted from them (not recorded which). The receptor source for this set is a young man who had mild COVID-19 (a few samples of this study predate the infection). Cell type and time point are not known. Both conserved end residues are part of each CDR3. The D gene is left open where the match is weak. Some rows have no size entry. The others give once, few or many, or a class for an expanded clone.

J	D	size	V	length	DNA	CDR3
TRBJ1-1	NA	few	TRBV7-2	13	TGTGCCAGCAGCAAACAGGGAATTGCTGAAGCTTTCTTT	CASSKQGIAEAFF
TRBJ1-2	NA	few	TRBV7-9	14	TGTGCCAGCAGCTTGACAACAGGGTTCTATGGCTACACCTTC	CASSLTTGFYGYTF
TRBJ1-5	NA	NA	TRBV11-3	11	TGTGCCAGCAGCCCTACACGGCCCCAGCATTTT	CASSPTRPQHF
TRBJ2-3	NA	NA	TRBV10-3	12	TGTGCCATCGGGACGGACCTTTTAACGCAGTATTTT	CAIGTDLLTQYF
TRBJ1-1	NA	few	TRBV5-1	14	TGCGCCAGCAGCTTGGTATCGGGGATCGCTGAAGCTTTCTTT	CASSLVSGIAEAFF
TRBJ2-2	NA	NA	TRBV6-2/TRBV6-3	12	TGTGCCAGCAGTGGACAGTACGGGGAGCTGTTTTTT	CASSGQYGELFF
TRBJ2-3	TRBD2	NA	TRBV5-1	18	TGCGCCAGCAGCTTGGGGGGACTAGCGGGGGCGGCGGCAGATACGCAGTATTTT	CASSLGGLAGAAADTQYF
TRBJ2-3	NA	NA	TRBV5-6	16	TGTGCCAGCAGCTTGTTCTCGCGGGGGCGCACAGATACGCAGTATTTT	CASSLFSRGRTDTQYF
TRBJ2-1	TRBD2	few	TRBV7-3	15	TGTGCCAGCAGCCCAGCGGGGGCAACTCACAATGAGCAGTTCTTC	CASSPAGATHNEQFF
TRBJ1-2	NA	NA	TRBV14	11	TGTGCCAGCAGCCAAGGACGCGACACTTACTTC	CASSQGRDTYF
TRBJ1-4	TRBD1	few	TRBV10-3	15	TGTGCCATCAGTGGGACAGGCGCAACTAATGAAAAACTGTTTTTT	CAISGTGATNEKLFF
TRBJ2-1	NA	NA	TRBV28	14	TGTGCCAGCATCCCGGGACACAGATACAATGAGCAGTTCTTC	CASIPGHRYNEQFF
TRBJ2-2	NA	NA	TRBV12-5	15	TGTGCTAGTGGTTTTGGTAGCGTTAACACCGGGGAGCTGTTTTTT	CASGFGSVNTGELFF
TRBJ1-1	TRBD1	NA	TRBV5-4	14	TGTGCCAGCAGCTCGGGGACAGGGGGCACTGAAGCTTTCTTT	CASSSGTGGTEAFF
TRBJ1-4	TRBD1	NA	TRBV12-3/TRBV12-4	14	TGTGCCAGCAGACGGACAGGGCTAAGTGAAAAACTGTTTTTT	CASRRTGLSEKLFF